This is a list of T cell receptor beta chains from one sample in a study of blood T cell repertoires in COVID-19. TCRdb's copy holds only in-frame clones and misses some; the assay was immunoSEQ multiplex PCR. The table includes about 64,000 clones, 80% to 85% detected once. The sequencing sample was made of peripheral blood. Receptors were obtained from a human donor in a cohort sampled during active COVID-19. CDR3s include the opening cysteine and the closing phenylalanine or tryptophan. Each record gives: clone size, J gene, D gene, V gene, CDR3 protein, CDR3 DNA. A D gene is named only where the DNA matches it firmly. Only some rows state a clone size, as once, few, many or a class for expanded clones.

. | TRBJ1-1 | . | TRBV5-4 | CASSLSGGRQTEAFF | TGTGCCAGCAGCTTGTCGGGGGGAAGACAGACTGAAGCTTTCTTT
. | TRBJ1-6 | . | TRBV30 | CAWSGQGNSPLHF | TGTGCCTGGAGTGGGCAGGGGAATTCACCCCTCCACTTT
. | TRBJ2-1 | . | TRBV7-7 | CASSLEVHRGEQFF | TGTGCCAGCAGCTTAGAGGTCCATCGCGGCGAGCAGTTCTTC
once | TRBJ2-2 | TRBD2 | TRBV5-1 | CARRGGLAGDYTGELFF | TGCGCCCGCAGAGGGGGACTAGCGGGGGATTACACCGGGGAGCTGTTTTTT
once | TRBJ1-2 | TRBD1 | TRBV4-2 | CASSQDRAYGYTF | TGTGCCAGCAGCCAGGACAGGGCCTATGGCTACACCTTC
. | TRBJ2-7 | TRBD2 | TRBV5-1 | CASSLDSYPGTSSSEQYF | TGCGCCAGCAGCTTGGATTCATACCCCGGGACTAGTTCGTCCGAGCAGTACTTC
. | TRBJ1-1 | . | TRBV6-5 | CASSTRRSTEAFF | TGTGCCAGCTCCACCCGCCGTAGCACTGAAGCTTTCTTT
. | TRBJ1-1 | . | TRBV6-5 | CASSYSAGGMNTEAFF | TGTGCCAGCAGTTACTCGGCGGGAGGAATGAACACTGAAGCTTTCTTT
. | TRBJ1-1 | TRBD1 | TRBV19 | CASSRGQGATEAFF | TGTGCCAGTAGTCGAGGACAGGGGGCGACTGAAGCTTTCTTT
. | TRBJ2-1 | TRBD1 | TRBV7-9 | CASRSVDRVNEQFF | TGTGCCAGCAGGTCCGTAGACAGGGTCAATGAGCAGTTCTTC
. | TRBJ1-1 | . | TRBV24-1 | CATSDLSPPQGENTEAFF | TGTGCCACCAGTGATTTATCCCCACCACAGGGAGAAAACACTGAAGCTTTCTTT
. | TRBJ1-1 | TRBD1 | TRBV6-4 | CASRGQMNTEAFF | TGTGCCAGCAGGGGACAGATGAACACTGAAGCTTTCTTT
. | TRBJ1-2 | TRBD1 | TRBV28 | CASLGQNTYGYTF | TGTGCCAGCCTGGGACAGAATACCTATGGCTACACCTTC
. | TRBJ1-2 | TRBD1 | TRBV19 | CASSIEGGTGSYGYTF | TGTGCCAGTAGTATAGAAGGCGGGACAGGAAGCTATGGCTACACCTTC
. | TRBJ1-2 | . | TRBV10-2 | CASTPSGNYGYTF | TGCGCCAGCACCCCCTCAGGGAACTATGGCTACACCTTC
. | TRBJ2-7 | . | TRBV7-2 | CASSLQSGSYEQYF | TGTGCCAGCAGCTTACAAAGCGGTTCCTACGAGCAGTACTTC
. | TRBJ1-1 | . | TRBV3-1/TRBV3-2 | CASSQVRRYTEAFF | TGTGCCAGCAGCCAAGTCAGGAGGTACACTGAAGCTTTCTTT
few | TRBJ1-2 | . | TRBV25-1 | CASSDQGLGYGYTF | TGTGCCAGCAGTGACCAGGGGCTGGGCTATGGCTACACCTTC
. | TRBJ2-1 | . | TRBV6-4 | CASSALEGNEQFF | TGTGCCAGCAGCGCCTTAGAGGGCAATGAGCAGTTCTTC
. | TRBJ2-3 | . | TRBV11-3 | CASSLWGGQRPAADTQYF | TGTGCCAGCAGCCTGTGGGGGGGGCAACGTCCTGCTGCAGATACGCAGTATTTT
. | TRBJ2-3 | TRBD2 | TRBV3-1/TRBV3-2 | CASSPGLAGGSTDTQYF | TGTGCCAGCAGCCCCGGACTAGCGGGGGGTAGCACAGATACGCAGTATTTT
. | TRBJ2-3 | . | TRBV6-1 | CASSEAWRGLTDTQYF | TGTGCCAGCAGTGAAGCATGGCGGGGACTCACAGATACGCAGTATTTT
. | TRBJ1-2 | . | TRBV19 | CASSIDFSQHGYTF | TGTGCCAGTAGTATAGATTTTAGCCAACATGGCTACACCTTC
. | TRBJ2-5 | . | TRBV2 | CASSEAGRQETQYF | TGTGCCAGCAGTGAAGCGGGGCGCCAAGAGACCCAGTACTTC
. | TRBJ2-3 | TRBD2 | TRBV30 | CACERGGGTDTQYF | TGTGCCTGCGAGCGGGGGGGCGGCACAGATACGCAGTATTTT
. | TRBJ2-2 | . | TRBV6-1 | CASSETYGELFF | TGTGCCAGCAGTGAGACATACGGGGAGCTGTTTTTT
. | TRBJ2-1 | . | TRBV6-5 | CASRQGTYNEQFF | TGTGCCAGCAGACAGGGTACCTACAATGAGCAGTTCTTC
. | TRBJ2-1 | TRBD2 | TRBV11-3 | CASSVAGVFNEQFF | TGTGCCAGCAGCGTAGCGGGAGTATTTAATGAGCAGTTCTTC
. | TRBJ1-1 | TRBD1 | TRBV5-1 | CASSWGGQASTEAFF | TGCGCCAGCAGCTGGGGGGGACAGGCGAGCACTGAAGCTTTCTTT
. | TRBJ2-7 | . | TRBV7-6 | CASSQTSEREQYF | TGTGCCAGCAGCCAGACGTCCGAGAGGGAGCAGTACTTC
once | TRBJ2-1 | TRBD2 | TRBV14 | CASSLWTSGGRPYNEQFF | TGTGCCAGCAGCCTTTGGACTAGCGGGGGAAGGCCCTACAATGAGCAGTTCTTC
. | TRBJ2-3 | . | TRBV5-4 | CASIFSDTQYF | TGTGCCAGCATATTCTCAGATACGCAGTATTTT
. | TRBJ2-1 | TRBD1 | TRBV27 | CASSMTGGELNEQFF | TGTGCCAGCAGTATGACAGGGGGCGAGCTCAATGAGCAGTTCTTC
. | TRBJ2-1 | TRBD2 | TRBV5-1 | CASSTDSGGVYNEQFF | TGCGCCAGCAGCACAGATAGCGGGGGGGTGTACAATGAGCAGTTCTTC
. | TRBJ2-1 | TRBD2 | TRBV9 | CASSGTSRSYNEQFF | TGTGCCAGCAGCGGGACTAGCAGGTCCTACAATGAGCAGTTCTTC
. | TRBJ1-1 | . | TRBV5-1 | CASSLVAGALMNTEAFF | TGCGCCAGCAGCTTGGTGGCAGGGGCACTCATGAACACTGAAGCTTTCTTT
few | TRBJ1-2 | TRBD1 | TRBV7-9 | CASSLSGTGVGYTF | TGTGCCAGCAGCTTATCCGGGACAGGGGTCGGCTACACCTTC
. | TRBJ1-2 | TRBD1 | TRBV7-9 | CASSLATGNYGYTF | TGTGCCAGCAGCTTAGCGACAGGGAACTATGGCTACACCTTC
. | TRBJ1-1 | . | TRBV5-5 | CASSFTVNTEAFF | TGTGCCAGCAGCTTCACAGTGAACACTGAAGCTTTCTTT
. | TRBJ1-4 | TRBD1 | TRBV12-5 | CASGLNTGGNEKLFF | TGTGCTAGTGGTTTGAATACAGGGGGTAATGAAAAACTGTTTTTT
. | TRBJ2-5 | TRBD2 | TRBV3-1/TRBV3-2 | CASSQVMTSLYF | TGTGCCAGCAGCCAAGTGATGACTAGCTTGTACTTC